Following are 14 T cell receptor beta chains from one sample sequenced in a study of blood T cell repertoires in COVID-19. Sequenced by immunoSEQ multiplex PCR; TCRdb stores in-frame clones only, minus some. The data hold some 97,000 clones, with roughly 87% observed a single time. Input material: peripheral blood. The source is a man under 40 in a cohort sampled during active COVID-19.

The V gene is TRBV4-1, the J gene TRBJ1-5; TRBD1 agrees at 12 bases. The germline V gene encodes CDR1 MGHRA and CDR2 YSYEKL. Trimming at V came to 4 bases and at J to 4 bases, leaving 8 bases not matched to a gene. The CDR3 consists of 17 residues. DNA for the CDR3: TGCGCCAGCAGCCCCATGCCGGGACAGGGGGCGAATCAGCCCCAGCATTTT. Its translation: CASSPMPGQGANQPQHF.

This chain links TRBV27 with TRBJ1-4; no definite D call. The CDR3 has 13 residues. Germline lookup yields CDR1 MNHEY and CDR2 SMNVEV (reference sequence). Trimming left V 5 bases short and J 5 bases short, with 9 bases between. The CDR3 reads CASSLRVNEKLFF. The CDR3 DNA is TGTGCCAGCAGTCTACGAGTGAATGAAAAACTGTTTTTT.

The CDR3 spells CASSLRLAGSSYEQYF. Written as DNA, the CDR3 is TGTGCCAGCAGCCTTAGACTAGCGGGGAGCTCCTACGAGCAGTACTTC. The chain joins TRBV7-2 to TRBJ2-7; TRBD2 matches 11 bases. Germline assignment: CDR1 SGHTA and CDR2 FQGNSA. This CDR3 is 16 amino acids long. V shed 5 bases, J shed 0 bases, and the junction held 6 bases outside the gene matches.

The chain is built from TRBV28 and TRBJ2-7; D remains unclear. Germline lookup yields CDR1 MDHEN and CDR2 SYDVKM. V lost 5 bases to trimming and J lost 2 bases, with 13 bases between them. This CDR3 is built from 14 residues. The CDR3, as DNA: TGTGCCAGCAGTGCGATGTTCGGTACCTACGAGCAGTACTTC. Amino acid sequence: CASSAMFGTYEQYF.

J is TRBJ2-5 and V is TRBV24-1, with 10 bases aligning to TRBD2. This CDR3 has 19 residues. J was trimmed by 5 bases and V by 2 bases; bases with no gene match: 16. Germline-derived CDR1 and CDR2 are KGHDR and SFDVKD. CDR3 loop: CATSDYPLGLARPGETQYF. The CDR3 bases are TGTGCCACCAGTGATTATCCTCTGGGACTAGCGAGGCCCGGGGAGACCCAGTACTTC.

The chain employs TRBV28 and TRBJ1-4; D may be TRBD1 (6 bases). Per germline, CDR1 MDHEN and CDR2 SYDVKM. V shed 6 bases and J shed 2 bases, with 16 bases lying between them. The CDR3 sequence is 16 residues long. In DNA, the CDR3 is TGTGCCAGCAGCCTCGATTCAGGGGAGACTAATGAAAAACTGTTTTTT. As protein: CASSLDSGETNEKLFF.

The CDR3 reads CASSPGQGVNTGELFF. CDR3 nucleotide sequence: TGTGCCAGCAGCCCCGGACAGGGAGTCAACACCGGGGAGCTGTTTTTT. The V call is TRBV7-6, the J call TRBJ2-2, with 8 bases matching TRBD1. The CDR3 consists of 16 residues. Germline CDR1 is SGHVS and CDR2 is FNYEAQ. J lost 2 bases, V lost 5 bases, and 7 bases had no gene match. The variable domain in full, with the rest retrieved from reference TRBV7-6 and TRBJ2-2, is GAGVSQSPRYKVTKRGQDVALRCDPISGHVSLYWYRQALGQGPEFLTYFNYEAQQDKSGLPNDRFSAERPEGSISTLTIQRTEQRDSAMYRCASSPGQGVNTGELFFGEGSRLTVL.

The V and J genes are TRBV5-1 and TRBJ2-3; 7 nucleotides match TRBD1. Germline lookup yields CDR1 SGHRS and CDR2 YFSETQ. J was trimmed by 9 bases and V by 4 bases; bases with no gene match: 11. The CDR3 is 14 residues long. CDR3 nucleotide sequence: TGCGCCAGCAGCCTGGGACCAGGGGGAGAAACGCAGTATTTT. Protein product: CASSLGPGGETQYF.

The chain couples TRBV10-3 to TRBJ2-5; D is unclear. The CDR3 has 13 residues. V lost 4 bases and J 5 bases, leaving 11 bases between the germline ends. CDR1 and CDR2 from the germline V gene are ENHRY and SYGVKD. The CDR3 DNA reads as TGTGCCATCAGTGCGGCTAGGTACGAGACCCAGTACTTC. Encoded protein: CAISAARYETQYF.

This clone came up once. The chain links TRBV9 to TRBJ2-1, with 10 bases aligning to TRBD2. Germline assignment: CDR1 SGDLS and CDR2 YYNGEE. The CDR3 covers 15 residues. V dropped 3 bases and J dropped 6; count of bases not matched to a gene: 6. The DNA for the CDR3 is TGTGCCAGCAGCGCTAGCGGGGGCTGGGCCAATGAGCAGTTCTTC. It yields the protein CASSASGGWANEQFF. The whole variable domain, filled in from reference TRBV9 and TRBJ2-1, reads DSGVTQTPKHLITATGQRVTLRCSPRSGDLSVYWYQQSLDQGLQFLIQYYNGEERAKGNILERFSAQQFPDLHSELNLSSLELGDSALYFCASSASGGWANEQFFGPGTRLTVL.

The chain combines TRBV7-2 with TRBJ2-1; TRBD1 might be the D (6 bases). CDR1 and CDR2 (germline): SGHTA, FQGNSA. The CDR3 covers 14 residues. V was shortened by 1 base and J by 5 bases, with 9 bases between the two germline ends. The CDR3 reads CASSLDRVDNEQFF. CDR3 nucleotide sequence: TGTGCCAGCAGCTTAGACAGGGTGGACAATGAGCAGTTCTTC.

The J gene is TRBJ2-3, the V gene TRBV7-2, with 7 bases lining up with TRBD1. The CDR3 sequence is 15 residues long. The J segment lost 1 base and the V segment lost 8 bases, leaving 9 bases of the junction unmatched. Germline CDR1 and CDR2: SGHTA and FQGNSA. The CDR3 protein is CASLVQGSGTDTQYF. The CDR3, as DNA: TGTGCCAGCCTCGTACAGGGGTCGGGCACAGATACGCAGTATTTT. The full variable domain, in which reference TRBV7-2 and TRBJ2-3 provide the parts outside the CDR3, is GAGVSQSPSNKVTEKGKDVELRCDPISGHTALYWYRQSLGQGLEFLIYFQGNSAPDKSGLPSDRFSAERTGGSVSTLTIQRTQQEDSAVYLCASLVQGSGTDTQYFGPGTRLTVL.

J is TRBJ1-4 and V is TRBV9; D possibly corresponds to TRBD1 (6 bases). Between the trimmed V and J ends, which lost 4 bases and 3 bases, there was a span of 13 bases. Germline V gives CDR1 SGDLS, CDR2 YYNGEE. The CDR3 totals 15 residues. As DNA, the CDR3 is TGTGCCAGCAGCCCTAGCGGGGGCTCTAATGAAAAACTGTTTTTT. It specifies CASSPSGGSNEKLFF.

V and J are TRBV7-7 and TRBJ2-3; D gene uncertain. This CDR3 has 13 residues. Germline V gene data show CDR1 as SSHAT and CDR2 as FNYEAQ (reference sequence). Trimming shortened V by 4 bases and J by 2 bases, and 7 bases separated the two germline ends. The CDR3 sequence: CASSYSLTDTQYF. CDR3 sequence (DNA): TGTGCCAGCAGCTACAGTCTCACAGATACGCAGTATTTT.